The next 27 T cell receptor beta chains were all read from a single sample in a study of blood T cell repertoires in COVID-19. Method: immunoSEQ multiplex PCR; TCRdb's copy keeps in-frame clones and lacks some. Of tens of thousands of clones in the sample, more than 80% were seen once. Sequencing input: peripheral blood. The receptors come from a woman older than 75 with acute or convalescent COVID-19.

In DNA, the CDR3 is TGTGCCAGCAGCCCCTTAACGGGGGGTGGCACTGAAGCTTTCTTT. This encodes CASSPLTGGGTEAFF. V is TRBV7-9 and J is TRBJ1-1; TRBD1 is a possible D gene (5 bases). From germline, CDR1 is SEHNR and CDR2 FQNEAQ (reference sequence). Trimming pared 5 bases from V and 4 bases from J, leaving 17 bases between. This CDR3 is built from 15 residues.

The chain recombines TRBV19 with TRBJ1-2; D may be TRBD1 (5 bases). CDR1 and CDR2 from the germline V gene are LNHDA and SQIVND (reference sequence). The CDR3 extends over 13 amino acids. Trimming left V 3 bases short and J 8 bases short, with 13 bases between. The CDR3 is CASSIGQGPGYTF. CDR3 nucleotides: TGTGCCAGTAGTATCGGGCAGGGCCCCGGCTACACCTTC.

J is TRBJ2-4 and V is TRBV18; TRBD2 might be the D (5 bases). Trimming took 6 bases from V and 3 from J, leaving 15 bases between them. From germline, CDR1 is KGHSH and CDR2 LQKENI. The CDR3 length is 15 residues. DNA of the CDR3: TGTGCCAGCTCGGCGGCCGGGATTGACAAAAACATTCAGTACTTC. Translated, it gives CASSAAGIDKNIQYF.

The chain couples TRBV28 to TRBJ1-5; D gene ambiguous. The germline CDR1 and CDR2 sequences are MDHEN and SYDVKM. The CDR3 length is 13 residues. The CDR3 spells CGILEAINQPQHF. As DNA, the CDR3 is TGTGGGATCCTGGAGGCAATAAATCAGCCCCAGCATTTT.

The rearrangement links TRBV18 to TRBJ1-1; a weak D match, TRBD1 (6 bases). The V gene lost 3 bases and the J gene lost 9 bases, with 11 bases spanning the gap. Germline CDR1 is KGHSH and CDR2 is LQKENI. CDR3 size: 12 residues. The CDR3 protein is CASSPSTGQAFF. CDR3 in DNA: TGTGCCAGCTCACCGTCGACAGGACAAGCTTTCTTT.

This clone showed up just a few times. The rearrangement uses TRBV29-1 and TRBJ1-1, with D unclear. CDR1 is SQVTM and CDR2 is ANQGSEA in the germline V gene. CDR3 length equals 11 residues. Trimming took 6 bases from V and 1 from J, leaving 6 bases between them. This chain's CDR3 is CSVIQNTEAFF. In DNA, the CDR3 is TGCAGCGTCATACAGAACACTGAAGCTTTCTTT.

V is TRBV3-1 (or the pseudogene TRBV3-2) and J is TRBJ2-3; tentatively, D is TRBD2 (6 bases). This CDR3 contains 14 residues. V gave up 0 bases and J gave up 4 bases, with 8 bases separating them. The V gene's germline CDR1 is LGHDT and CDR2 YNNKEL (reference sequence). The CDR3: CASSQEGRSDTQYF. The CDR3 bases are TGTGCCAGCAGCCAAGAGGGGAGGTCAGATACGCAGTATTTT.

The rearrangement joins TRBV27 to TRBJ1-1; no clear D. Germline V gene lookup returns CDR1 MNHEY and CDR2 SMNVEV (reference sequence). The CDR3 has 13 residues. V lost 4 bases and J lost 4, with 10 bases in between. CDR3 amino acids: CASSWREGTEAFF. The CDR3 coding sequence is TGTGCCAGCAGTTGGAGGGAAGGCACTGAAGCTTTCTTT.

The rearrangement uses TRBV7-2 and TRBJ1-4; tentatively, D is TRBD1 (6 bases). CDR1 SGHTA and CDR2 FQGNSA come from the germline V gene. This CDR3 spans 14 amino acids. Trimming stripped 8 bases from V and 4 bases from J, with 14 bases between. The CDR3 nucleotides are TGTGCCAGCGGACGCAGGGGCAGTAATGAAAAACTGTTTTTT. Translating it yields CASGRRGSNEKLFF.

J is TRBJ1-2 and V is TRBV2; no clear D. Germline lookup yields CDR1 SNHLY and CDR2 FYNNEI. The germline V and J ends were trimmed by 4 bases and 4 bases, with 19 bases remaining between them. This CDR3 region has 16 residues. In nucleotides, the CDR3 is TGTGCCAGCAGTGTAGGGTTCGAGGGCATCGTCTATGGCTACACCTTC. It yields the protein CASSVGFEGIVYGYTF.

This chain links TRBV4-1 with TRBJ2-1; TRBD1 aligns across 7 bases. CDR3 length: 15 amino acids. CDR1 is MGHRA and CDR2 is YSYEKL in the germline V gene. The J segment lost 7 bases and the V segment lost 1 base, leaving 7 bases of the junction unmatched. CDR3 bases: TGCGCCAGCAGCCAAGGACAGGGTGGTTTTAATGAGCAGTTCTTC. It specifies CASSQGQGGFNEQFF.

This clone showed up just a few times. The V and J genes are TRBV4-3 and TRBJ1-1; perhaps TRBD1 as D (6 bases). The V and J ends lost 1 base and 4 bases respectively, with 16 bases between them. Germline loops: CDR1 LGHNA, CDR2 YSLEER. There are 16 residues in the CDR3. CDR3 DNA: TGCGCCAGCAGCCAAGCTTATCTCAGGGGAAGCACTGAAGCTTTCTTT. This encodes CASSQAYLRGSTEAFF.

V gene TRBV3-1 (or the pseudogene TRBV3-2) combines with J gene TRBJ1-1; D call uncertain. The V end was cut by 0 bases, the J end by 3 bases, with 11 bases between. The length of the CDR3 is 15 residues. CDR1 is LGHDT and CDR2 is YNNKEL in the germline V gene (reference sequence). The CDR3 DNA reads TGTGCCAGCAGCCAAGAGGCGGGGTGGTACACTGAAGCTTTCTTT. This codes for CASSQEAGWYTEAFF.

This clone appeared once. The J gene is TRBJ2-5, the V gene TRBV29-1, with 11 bases that match TRBD1. Germline V gene sequence: CDR1 SQVTM, CDR2 ANQGSEA. Unmatched junction bases numbered 6, after V lost 7 bases and J lost 5 bases. This CDR3 is 13 amino acids long. CDR3 DNA sequence: TGCAGCGCCGGACAGGGGGCAGGTGAGACCCAGTACTTC. It translates to CSAGQGAGETQYF.

The genes are TRBV7-9 and TRBJ2-3; 10 nucleotides align to TRBD1. Germline V gene sequence: CDR1 SEHNR, CDR2 FQNEAQ (reference sequence). After removal of 5 bases from V and 3 bases from J, the junction contained 8 bases not matched to a gene. This CDR3 has 16 residues. The CDR3 region is CASSLRDRGWTDTQYF. The CDR3 region has the DNA TGTGCCAGCAGCCTAAGGGACAGGGGTTGGACAGATACGCAGTATTTT.

The chain links TRBV3-1 (or the pseudogene TRBV3-2) to TRBJ2-7, with a weak D call TRBD1 (6 bases). V was pared by 1 base and J by 3 bases, with 10 bases between. This CDR3 has 14 amino acids. Per the germline V gene, CDR1 is LGHDT and CDR2 is YNNKEL (reference sequence). Here the CDR3 DNA reads TGTGCCAGCAGCCAAGTCAGGGGTGTCTACGAGCAGTACTTC. Its protein is CASSQVRGVYEQYF.

V usage is TRBV28 and J usage is TRBJ2-7; TRBD2 matches 9 bases. The CDR3 is 15 residues long. The J segment lost 7 bases and the V segment lost 3 bases, leaving 10 bases of the junction unmatched. In germline, CDR1 is MDHEN, CDR2 SYDVKM. CDR3 nucleotide sequence: TGTGCCAGCAGTTTCCGGCGGGAGGGCCTGCGGGAGCAGTACTTC. Translating it yields CASSFRREGLREQYF.

The V gene is TRBV7-2, the J gene TRBJ2-1, with 8 bases that match TRBD2. J gave up 7 bases and V 3 bases, and 8 bases lay outside the gene matches. Looked up from germline, CDR1 is SGHTA and CDR2 is FQGNSA. The CDR3 contains 15 residues. CDR3 bases: TGTGCCAGCAGCTTGGAAAGCGGGAGAGCGAATGAGCAGTTCTTC. Its translation is CASSLESGRANEQFF.

The V and J genes are TRBV19 and TRBJ1-4; D gene ambiguous. With 5 bases removed from V and 4 bases from J, the gap between germline ends came to 11 bases. The CDR3 loop spans 14 amino acids. CDR1 is LNHDA, CDR2 SQIVND, per germline (reference sequence). The DNA for the CDR3 is TGTGCCAGTAGTGCCACTACAAGTAATGAAAAACTGTTTTTT. Its protein is CASSATTSNEKLFF.

The V call is TRBV12-3 or TRBV12-4, the J call TRBJ1-2; 8 bases are shared with TRBD1. V trimming: 6 bases; J trimming: 11 bases; junction bases outside the gene matches: 8. CDR3 length equals 12 residues. The CDR3 loop is CASSGRQGLYTF. The CDR3 nucleotides read TGTGCCAGCAGCGGAAGACAGGGGTTATACACCTTC.

As DNA, the CDR3 is TGCGCCAGCAGCTTACAGGGGATCGCAGCTTTCTTT. Protein sequence: CASSLQGIAAFF. The chain carries TRBV5-1 and TRBJ1-1; 7 bases match TRBD1. CDR3 length: 12 amino acids. Trimming removed 2 bases from V and 10 bases from J; junction bases left unmatched: 5. The germline V gene encodes CDR1 SGHRS and CDR2 YFSETQ.

The rearrangement links TRBV11-2 to TRBJ1-4; tentative D call: TRBD1 (6 bases). The CDR3 contains 15 residues. The ends were cut back, 2 bases at V and 7 bases at J, with 14 bases in the middle. Germline V lookup: CDR1 SGHAT, CDR2 FQNNGV. For the CDR3, the DNA is TGTGCCAGCAGCTTATTTGGGGGCGCAGGTGAAAAACTGTTTTTT. The encoded protein is CASSLFGGAGEKLFF.

The J gene is TRBJ1-2, the V gene TRBV2, with D possibly being TRBD1 (5 bases). This CDR3 contains 14 residues. V dropped 8 bases and J dropped 1 base, with 14 bases sitting between them. Germline V gene lookup returns CDR1 SNHLY and CDR2 FYNNEI. The CDR3 sequence is CASAQQDYNYGYTF. CDR3 in DNA: TGTGCCAGCGCCCAACAGGATTATAACTATGGCTACACCTTC. The whole variable domain, remainder taken from reference TRBV2 and TRBJ1-2, is EPEVTQTPSHQVTQMGQEVILRCVPISNHLYFYWYRQILGQKVEFLVSFYNNEISEKSEIFDDQFSVERPDGSNFTLKIRSTKLEDSAMYFCASAQQDYNYGYTFGSGTRLTVV.

V gene TRBV18 combines with J gene TRBJ2-2, with D perhaps TRBD2 (6 bases). Trimming took off 3 bases at V and 3 bases at J, with 14 bases between the two ends. The germline CDR1 and CDR2 sequences are KGHSH and LQKENI. The CDR3 extends over 16 amino acids. DNA for the CDR3: TGTGCCAGCTCACCCCAGCTGGGGGGATACACCGGGGAGCTGTTTTTT. Translating it yields CASSPQLGGYTGELFF.

Notes on this clone: This specimen includes other DNA sequences encoding the same CDR3. The J gene is TRBJ2-7, the V gene TRBV5-1; D is possibly TRBD1 (6 bases). The CDR3 is 12 amino acids. The V end was cut by 3 bases, the J end by 4 bases, with 8 bases between. The V gene's germline CDR1 is SGHRS and CDR2 YFSETQ. CDR3 sequence: CASSSQGYEQYF. As DNA, the CDR3 is TGCGCCAGCAGCTCACAGGGTTACGAGCAGTACTTC.

This chain joins TRBV10-3 and TRBJ2-2; D is perhaps TRBD2 (5 bases). CDR1 and CDR2 (germline): ENHRY, SYGVKD. This CDR3 has 13 amino acids. The V and J ends lost 4 bases and 7 bases respectively, with 10 bases between them. CDR3 loop: CAISGTSGGELFF. In DNA, the CDR3 is TGTGCCATCAGTGGGACTTCTGGCGGGGAGCTGTTTTTT.

Concerning this clone: Other DNA sequences in this sample translate to the same CDR3. The chain is built from TRBV5-1 and TRBJ1-5, with a weak D call TRBD1 (5 bases). The germline V gene has CDR1 SGHRS and CDR2 YFSETQ. V lost 0 bases and J 7 bases, leaving 8 bases between the germline ends. The CDR3 totals 13 residues. The CDR3, as DNA: TGCGCCAGCAGCTTGGGGGCAGGGCAGCCCCAGCATTTT. Translating gives CASSLGAGQPQHF.